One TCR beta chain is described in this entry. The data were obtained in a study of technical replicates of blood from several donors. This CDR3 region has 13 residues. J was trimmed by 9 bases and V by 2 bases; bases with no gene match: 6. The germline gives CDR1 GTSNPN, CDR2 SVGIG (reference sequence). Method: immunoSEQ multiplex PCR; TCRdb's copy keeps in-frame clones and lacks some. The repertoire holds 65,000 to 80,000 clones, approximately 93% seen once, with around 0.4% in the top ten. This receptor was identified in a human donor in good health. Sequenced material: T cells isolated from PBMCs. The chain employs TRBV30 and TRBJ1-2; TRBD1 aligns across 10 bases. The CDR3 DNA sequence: TGTGCCTGGAGTTACGGGACAGGGGAGAGCTACACCTTC. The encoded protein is CAWSYGTGESYTF.